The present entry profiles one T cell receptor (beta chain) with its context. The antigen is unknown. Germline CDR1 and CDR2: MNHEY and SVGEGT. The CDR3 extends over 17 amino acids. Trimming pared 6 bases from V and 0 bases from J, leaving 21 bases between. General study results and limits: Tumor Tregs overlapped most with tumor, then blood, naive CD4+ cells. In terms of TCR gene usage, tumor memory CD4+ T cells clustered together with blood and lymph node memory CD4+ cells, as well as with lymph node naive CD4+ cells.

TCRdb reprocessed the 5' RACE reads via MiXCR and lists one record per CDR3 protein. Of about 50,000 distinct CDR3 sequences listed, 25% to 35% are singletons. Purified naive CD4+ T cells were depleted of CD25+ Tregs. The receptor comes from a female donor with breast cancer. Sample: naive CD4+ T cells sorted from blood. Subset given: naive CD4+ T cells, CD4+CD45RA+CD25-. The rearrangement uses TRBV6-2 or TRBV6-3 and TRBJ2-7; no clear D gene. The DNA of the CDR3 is TGTGCCAGCAGCAAACGGGTGTGGGCTTGGGTCTCCTACGAGCAGTACTTC. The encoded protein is CASSKRVWAWVSYEQYF.